One sample yielded the 21 T cell receptor beta chains listed below, sequenced in a study of blood T cell repertoires in COVID-19. The assay was immunoSEQ multiplex PCR, and TCRdb's table has in-frame clones only and misses some. The sample has fewer than 400,000 clones; about 92% are singletons. The specimen was PBMCs or T cells enriched from blood (not recorded which). The receptors here all came from a woman in her 30s who had recovered from COVID-19.

This chain links TRBV19 with TRBJ1-1; a weak D match, TRBD1 (5 bases). CDR1 and CDR2 from the germline V gene are LNHDA and SQIVND (reference sequence). V was clipped by 4 bases and J by 1 base, with 7 bases between them. This CDR3 contains 13 residues. CDR3 region: CASSTGGNTEAFF. DNA for the CDR3: TGTGCCAGTAGTACGGGGGGGAACACTGAAGCTTTCTTT. Full variable domain (rest looked up from reference TRBV19 and TRBJ1-1): DGGITQSPKYLFRKEGQNVTLSCEQNLNHDAMYWYRQDPGQGLRLIYYSQIVNDFQKGDIAEGYSVSREKKESFPLTVTSAQKNPTAFYLCASSTGGNTEAFFGQGTRLTVV.

This chain connects TRBV2 to TRBJ2-1; 11 bases map to TRBD2. CDR1 and CDR2 (germline): SNHLY, FYNNEI. CDR3 size: 14 residues. Trimming removed 6 bases from V and 8 bases from J; junction bases left unmatched: 6. This CDR3 reads CASRPGTSGYEQFF. The DNA for the CDR3 is TGTGCCAGCAGGCCCGGGACTAGCGGTTATGAGCAGTTCTTC.

This clone has just one count. The chain uses TRBV4-2 and TRBJ2-1, with a weak D call TRBD1 (6 bases). This CDR3 region has 15 residues. V gave up 1 base and J gave up 9 bases, with 16 bases separating them. Germline lookup yields CDR1 LGHNA and CDR2 YNFKEQ. In DNA, the CDR3 is TGTGCCAGCAGCCAAGTAGGCAACAGGGCGGGTGAGCAGTTCTTC. It is translated as CASSQVGNRAGEQFF.

This chain uses TRBV28 with TRBJ1-2; perhaps TRBD1 as D (5 bases). Germline values: CDR1 MDHEN, CDR2 SYDVKM. The CDR3 runs to 14 residues. Trimming removed 8 bases from V and 6 bases from J, with 19 bases in between. CDR3 protein: CASWVRDSRDGYTF. CDR3 DNA: TGTGCCAGCTGGGTCCGGGACTCAAGGGATGGCTACACCTTC.

The chain links TRBV3-1 (or the pseudogene TRBV3-2) to TRBJ1-1, with D possibly TRBD1 on 6 matching bases. Trimming took 0 bases from V and 6 from J, leaving 11 bases between them. Germline V gene lookup returns CDR1 LGHDT and CDR2 YNNKEL (reference sequence). The CDR3 length is 14 residues. For the CDR3, the DNA is TGTGCCAGCAGCCAAGAAGCGGGGGCGCCTGAAGCTTTCTTT. Translation gives CASSQEAGAPEAFF.

This clone was seen just once. The chain carries TRBV7-8 and TRBJ1-1, with TRBD1 matching over 8 bases. V lost 3 bases, J lost 3 bases, and 6 bases stayed unmatched. The CDR3 has 15 residues. The germline gives CDR1 SGHVS, CDR2 FQNEAQ. CDR3 bases: TGTGCCAGCAGCTTGTACAGGGGGAAGGACACTGAAGCTTTCTTT. Translation: CASSLYRGKDTEAFF.

The chain couples TRBV7-2 to TRBJ2-3; the match to TRBD2 covers 7 bases. The CDR3 runs 15 residues. The V gene end was trimmed by 4 bases and the J gene end by 3 bases; junction bases not matched to a gene: 7. The V gene's germline CDR1 is SGHTA and CDR2 FQGNSA. This chain's CDR3 is CASSSFGGGTDTQYF. The CDR3 DNA sequence: TGTGCCAGCAGCTCCTTTGGGGGAGGGACAGATACGCAGTATTTT.

The genes are TRBV4-1 and TRBJ2-4, with a possible D match to TRBD1 (5 bases). Germline V gene lookup returns CDR1 MGHRA and CDR2 YSYEKL. V dropped 0 bases and J dropped 2 bases, with 17 bases sitting between them. CDR3 size: 18 residues. The CDR3 here is CASSQEGQGGVTKNIQYF. CDR3 coding DNA: TGCGCCAGCAGCCAAGAAGGGCAGGGCGGTGTAACCAAAAACATTCAGTACTTC.

This rearrangement joins TRBV7-8 to TRBJ1-4, with D perhaps matching TRBD1 (6 bases). The CDR3 is 16 residues long. Per germline, CDR1 SGHVS and CDR2 FQNEAQ. Trimming took 5 bases from V and 8 from J, leaving 21 bases between them. CDR3 in DNA: TGTGCCAGCAGCCGCCGGATAGAGACAGGAAAGGAAAAACTGTTTTTT. It codes for CASSRRIETGKEKLFF.

The rearrangement joins TRBV11-3 to TRBJ1-1, with no clear D. Trimming cost V 5 bases and J 1 base, with 8 bases left between them. Per the germline V gene, CDR1 is SGHNT and CDR2 is YENEEA. This CDR3 has 13 amino acids. CDR3 sequence: CASSPTGNTEAFF. In DNA, the CDR3 is TGTGCCAGCAGCCCTACGGGGAACACTGAAGCTTTCTTT.

This chain joins TRBV27 and TRBJ1-4; D gene unclear. The CDR3 extends over 13 amino acids. In germline, CDR1 is MNHEY, CDR2 SMNVEV (reference sequence). Between the trimmed V and J ends, which lost 8 bases and 2 bases, there was a span of 9 bases. This CDR3 reads CASSGSTNEKLFF. The CDR3 DNA reads TGTGCCAGCTCCGGGAGTACTAATGAAAAACTGTTTTTT.

The chain uses TRBV15 and TRBJ1-1, with 9 bases identical to TRBD1. J lost 5 bases, V lost 1 base, and 8 bases had no gene match. CDR1 and CDR2 (germline): LNHNV, YYDKDF (reference sequence). The CDR3 contains 16 residues. The CDR3 reads CATSRGIQGARTEAFF. The CDR3 DNA sequence: TGTGCCACCAGCAGAGGAATACAGGGGGCGCGTACTGAAGCTTTCTTT.

The rearrangement links TRBV18 to TRBJ2-7, with 8 positions matching TRBD1. Germline loops: CDR1 KGHSH, CDR2 LQKENI. J gave up 4 bases and V 3 bases, and 8 bases lay outside the gene matches. This CDR3 contains 15 residues. This CDR3 is CASSPGTGGGYEQYF. DNA for the CDR3: TGTGCCAGCTCACCCGGGACAGGTGGCGGGTACGAGCAGTACTTC.

V and J are TRBV15 and TRBJ2-3, with D unclear. CDR3 size: 14 residues. V lost 0 bases to trimming and J lost 6 bases, with 10 bases between them. Per germline, CDR1 LNHNV and CDR2 YYDKDF (reference sequence). The DNA for the CDR3 is TGTGCCACCAGCAGAGACCTAGGAAGGGATACGCAGTATTTT. This gives the protein CATSRDLGRDTQYF.

V usage is TRBV5-1 and J usage is TRBJ2-3; maybe TRBD2 (5 bases). Looked up from germline, CDR1 is SGHRS and CDR2 is YFSETQ. The CDR3 loop spans 15 amino acids. V shed 6 bases and J shed 6 bases, with 20 bases lying between them. This chain's CDR3 is CASTPKPGLRDTQYF. In DNA form, the CDR3 reads TGCGCCAGCACCCCGAAGCCCGGACTGAGGGATACGCAGTATTTT.

This chain links TRBV5-1 with TRBJ2-3; 8 bases map to TRBD2. V gave up 4 bases and J gave up 5 bases; unmatched junction bases: 3. This CDR3 is built from 13 residues. Germline V gene lookup returns CDR1 SGHRS and CDR2 YFSETQ. The CDR3 DNA sequence: TGCGCCAGCAGCCGGGAGGGCCAAGATACGCAGTATTTT. It codes for CASSREGQDTQYF. Combining the CDR3 with reference TRBV5-1 and TRBJ2-3 gives the whole variable domain KAGVTQTPRYLIKTRGQQVTLSCSPISGHRSVSWYQQTPGQGLQFLFEYFSETQRNKGNFPGRFSGRQFSNSRSEMNVSTLELGDSALYLCASSREGQDTQYFGPGTRLTVL.

The J gene is TRBJ2-2, the V gene TRBV12-3 or TRBV12-4; 7 positions agree with TRBD1. Trimming at V came to 2 bases and at J to 7 bases, leaving 1 base not matched to a gene. The CDR3 runs to 13 residues. The CDR3 coding sequence is TGTGCCAGCAGTTTACAGGGGGACGGGGAGCTGTTTTTT. It codes for CASSLQGDGELFF.

This sequence joins TRBV27 and TRBJ2-1, with a possible D match to TRBD1 (5 bases). Germline assignment: CDR1 MNHEY and CDR2 SMNVEV (reference sequence). Trimming removed 6 bases from V and 6 bases from J, with 15 bases in between. The CDR3 covers 14 residues. Here the CDR3 DNA reads TGTGCCAGCAGCCCCCCCAGGGCCAGCAATGAGCAGTTCTTC. Translating it yields CASSPPRASNEQFF.

The rearrangement joins TRBV2 to TRBJ2-1; 9 bases map to TRBD1. V shed 6 bases, J shed 4 bases, and the junction held 4 bases outside the gene matches. Germline CDR1 reads SNHLY; CDR2 reads FYNNEI. CDR3 length: 14 amino acids. The CDR3: CASRSGQGYNEQFF. In nucleotides, the CDR3 is TGTGCCAGCAGATCGGGACAGGGATACAATGAGCAGTTCTTC.

The chain carries TRBV19 and TRBJ1-2, with D hard to call. CDR1 and CDR2 from the germline V gene are LNHDA and SQIVND (reference sequence). Deletions cut 2 bases from V and 4 bases from J, with 17 bases between. CDR3 size: 16 residues. The CDR3 loop is CASSINSGGLPYGYTF. CDR3 bases: TGTGCCAGTAGTATAAACTCAGGAGGTCTACCCTATGGCTACACCTTC. The whole variable domain, remainder taken from reference TRBV19 and TRBJ1-2, is DGGITQSPKYLFRKEGQNVTLSCEQNLNHDAMYWYRQDPGQGLRLIYYSQIVNDFQKGDIAEGYSVSREKKESFPLTVTSAQKNPTAFYLCASSINSGGLPYGYTFGSGTRLTVV.

The CDR3 spells CASSSTGTGGYTF. Here the CDR3 DNA reads TGTGCCAGCAGTTCCACCGGGACAGGTGGCTACACCTTC. The chain carries TRBV6-2 or TRBV6-3 and TRBJ1-2, with 8 bases matching TRBD1. Germline assignment: CDR1 MNHEY and CDR2 SVGEGT. J was trimmed by 7 bases and V by 4 bases; bases with no gene match: 5. The CDR3 length is 13 residues.